The TCR beta chain described here comes from a study of beta chain features in type 1 diabetes. Expressed TCRB transcripts were sequenced, since all the RNA that had been isolated was reverse transcribed. Generated by immunoSEQ multiplex PCR, the TCRdb table keeps only in-frame clones and is missing some. The profile shows some 250,000 clones, 25% to 30% of them singletons. The CDR3 runs to 14 residues. CDR1 and CDR2 (germline): SNHLY, FYNNEI. Trimming removed 4 bases from V and 2 bases from J, with 9 bases in between. The J gene is TRBJ1-5, the V gene TRBV2, with D perhaps matching TRBD1 (6 bases). The sequenced sample was central memory CD4+ T cells from blood. The receptor comes from a man in his thirties or forties in good health. CDR3 nucleotide sequence: TGTGCCAGCAGTGGCAGGGGTGGCAATCAGCCCCAGCATTTT. The encoded protein is CASSGRGGNQPQHF. Based on the CDR3 plus reference TRBV2 and TRBJ1-5, the full variable domain is EPEVTQTPSHQVTQMGQEVILRCVPISNHLYFYWYRQILGQKVEFLVSFYNNEISEKSEIFDDQFSVERPDGSNFTLKIRSTKLEDSAMYFCASSGRGGNQPQHFGDGTRLSIL.